The T cell receptor beta chain under discussion was sequenced for a study of blood T cell repertoires in COVID-19. The V gene's germline CDR1 is SGHRS and CDR2 YFSETQ. The CDR3 is made up of 15 amino acids. J was trimmed by 7 bases and V by 0 bases; bases with no gene match: 3. Clones were sequenced by immunoSEQ multiplex PCR, and TCRdb holds only the in-frame ones, with some missing. Of under 250,000 clones in the sample, 88% were seen once. This clone was seen only once. The receptor comes from a woman in her 30s who had been exposed to COVID-19. This chain connects TRBV5-1 to TRBJ1-6, with 8 bases that match TRBD1. The sample taken for sequencing was PBMCs or T cells enriched from blood (not recorded which). The CDR3 loop is CASSLGQGLNSPLHF. The CDR3 DNA reads TGCGCCAGCAGCTTGGGACAGGGGTTAAATTCACCCCTCCACTTT.